The rows below give T cell receptor beta chains drawn from one sample of a study of blood T cell repertoires in COVID-19. The repertoire was sequenced with immunoSEQ multiplex PCR; TCRdb's copy has only in-frame clones and lacks some. Here the sample spans 150,000 to 200,000 clones, approximately 87% being singletons. Input material: peripheral blood. The origin of the receptors is a woman in her fifties or sixties with COVID-19, enrolled during active disease. CDR3s include the opening cysteine and the closing phenylalanine or tryptophan. D genes are given only for firm matches. Some rows mark clone size as missing; the rest say once, few, many or name a class of expanded clone.

CDR3 DNA: TGTGCCAGCAGCTTGGTGGGGGCTCCCAGGTACACCTTC
CDR3 protein: CASSLVGAPRYTF
CDR3 length: 13
V gene: TRBV5-6
clone size: few
D gene: .
J gene: TRBJ1-2

CDR3 DNA: TGTGCCAGCAGCCCCGGGACTAGCGTGGAGACCCAGTACTTC
CDR3 protein: CASSPGTSVETQYF
CDR3 length: 14
V gene: TRBV11-3
clone size: .
D gene: TRBD2
J gene: TRBJ2-5

CDR3 DNA: TGTGCCTGGAGGCACGCGATCTCTCAGCCCCAGCATTTT
CDR3 protein: CAWRHAISQPQHF
CDR3 length: 13
V gene: TRBV30
clone size: .
D gene: .
J gene: TRBJ1-5

CDR3 DNA: TGCGCCAGCAGCTCGGGACTAGCGCCCAATATCAATGAGCAGTTCTTC
CDR3 protein: CASSSGLAPNINEQFF
CDR3 length: 16
V gene: TRBV5-1
clone size: .
D gene: TRBD2
J gene: TRBJ2-1

CDR3 DNA: TGTGCCTGCGTCAGGGGGCCACGGGAGACCCAGTACTTC
CDR3 protein: CACVRGPRETQYF
CDR3 length: 13
V gene: TRBV6-5
clone size: .
D gene: TRBD1
J gene: TRBJ2-5

CDR3 DNA: TGCAGCGGATCGACAGGATTTAACTATGGCTACACCTTC
CDR3 protein: CSGSTGFNYGYTF
CDR3 length: 13
V gene: TRBV29-1
clone size: once
D gene: .
J gene: TRBJ1-2

CDR3 DNA: TGCAGTGCTAGTGGGCCCAATGAGCAGTTCTTC
CDR3 protein: CSASGPNEQFF
CDR3 length: 11
V gene: TRBV20-1
clone size: .
D gene: .
J gene: TRBJ2-1

CDR3 DNA: TGTGCCAGCAGTTATCTCGACAGGGACAGTGGCTACACCTTC
CDR3 protein: CASSYLDRDSGYTF
CDR3 length: 14
V gene: TRBV6-5
clone size: .
D gene: TRBD1
J gene: TRBJ1-2

CDR3 DNA: TGTGCCAGCAGCTTAGACCCAGGGCCCGGAAGGTTGAACACTGAAGCTTTCTTT
CDR3 protein: CASSLDPGPGRLNTEAFF
CDR3 length: 18
V gene: TRBV7-3
clone size: .
D gene: .
J gene: TRBJ1-1

CDR3 DNA: TGTGCCAGCAGCGAACCCGGGACAGGGATTGGTCCTGAAGCTTTCTTT
CDR3 protein: CASSEPGTGIGPEAFF
CDR3 length: 16
V gene: TRBV9
clone size: few
D gene: TRBD1
J gene: TRBJ1-1

CDR3 DNA: TGTGCCTGGAGTGTACTAAGAGAATCTGGAAACACCATATATTTT
CDR3 protein: CAWSVLRESGNTIYF
CDR3 length: 15
V gene: TRBV30
clone size: .
D gene: .
J gene: TRBJ1-3

CDR3 DNA: TGTGCCTGTGTGAGGGGCGGGGGGCCTCCGATTAGCAATCAGCCCCAGCATTTT
CDR3 protein: CACVRGGGPPISNQPQHF
CDR3 length: 18
V gene: TRBV30
clone size: .
D gene: .
J gene: TRBJ1-5

CDR3 DNA: TGTGCCAGCAGCCAAGGTACCTCAAGGGGGAACACTGAAGCTTTCTTT
CDR3 protein: CASSQGTSRGNTEAFF
CDR3 length: 16
V gene: TRBV3-1/TRBV3-2
clone size: once
D gene: .
J gene: TRBJ1-1

CDR3 DNA: TGTGCCACCAGCCCCCGGGACAGGGTGGACGAGCAGTACTTC
CDR3 protein: CATSPRDRVDEQYF
CDR3 length: 14
V gene: TRBV24-1
clone size: .
D gene: TRBD1
J gene: TRBJ2-7

CDR3 DNA: TGTGCCACCAGTGGGGCTAGCGGGAGGTTCAATGAGCAGTTCTTC
CDR3 protein: CATSGASGRFNEQFF
CDR3 length: 15
V gene: TRBV24-1
clone size: .
D gene: TRBD2
J gene: TRBJ2-1

CDR3 DNA: TGTGCCAGCAGCACAGGGGGCGAATCGTCAGGTGAAAAACTGTTTTTT
CDR3 protein: CASSTGGESSGEKLFF
CDR3 length: 16
V gene: TRBV28
clone size: .
D gene: TRBD1
J gene: TRBJ1-4

CDR3 DNA: TGCGCCAGCAGCCAAGATACAGGGGGCGGAAACATTCAGTACTTC
CDR3 protein: CASSQDTGGGNIQYF
CDR3 length: 15
V gene: TRBV4-3
clone size: .
D gene: TRBD1
J gene: TRBJ2-4

CDR3 DNA: TGCGCCAGCAGCTGGAGCCGGACAGCTAACTATGGCTACACCTTC
CDR3 protein: CASSWSRTANYGYTF
CDR3 length: 15
V gene: TRBV5-1
clone size: once
D gene: .
J gene: TRBJ1-2

CDR3 DNA: TGTGCCAGCAAGGTGGCCCAACAGGGGGCCAATCAGCCCCAGCATTTT
CDR3 protein: CASKVAQQGANQPQHF
CDR3 length: 16
V gene: TRBV28
clone size: few
D gene: TRBD1
J gene: TRBJ1-5

CDR3 DNA: TGTGCCTGGAGTTCCGGACAGGGAGTAATAAATGAAAAACTGTTTTTT
CDR3 protein: CAWSSGQGVINEKLFF
CDR3 length: 16
V gene: TRBV30
clone size: .
D gene: TRBD1
J gene: TRBJ1-4

CDR3 DNA: TGTGCCAGCAGCCCCTTCCGGGGGGCGAGCGGGAGCGACTATGGCTACACCTTC
CDR3 protein: CASSPFRGASGSDYGYTF
CDR3 length: 18
V gene: TRBV11-2
clone size: once
D gene: .
J gene: TRBJ1-2

CDR3 DNA: TGTGCCAGCAGCTTATCGGGACAGAGACAAGAGACCCAGTACTTC
CDR3 protein: CASSLSGQRQETQYF
CDR3 length: 15
V gene: TRBV7-3
clone size: .
D gene: TRBD1
J gene: TRBJ2-5

CDR3 DNA: TGTGCCAGCAGTTTCACAGGGGGCGTTGTAGCTTTCTTT
CDR3 protein: CASSFTGGVVAFF
CDR3 length: 13
V gene: TRBV28
clone size: once
D gene: TRBD1
J gene: TRBJ1-1

CDR3 DNA: TGTGCCTGGAGTGGGGGACAGGGGAAGAGAGCTTTCTTT
CDR3 protein: CAWSGGQGKRAFF
CDR3 length: 13
V gene: TRBV30
clone size: once
D gene: TRBD1
J gene: TRBJ1-1

CDR3 DNA: TGTGCCACCAGCAGCCAATACGAGCAGTACTTC
CDR3 protein: CATSSQYEQYF
CDR3 length: 11
V gene: TRBV15
clone size: .
D gene: .
J gene: TRBJ2-7

CDR3 DNA: TGTGCCAGTAGTATTTCGGCGGGAGTGCCCTTCTACGAGCAGTACTTC
CDR3 protein: CASSISAGVPFYEQYF
CDR3 length: 16
V gene: TRBV19
clone size: .
D gene: TRBD2
J gene: TRBJ2-7

CDR3 DNA: TGTGCCAGCAGCCACCGGACAGGGGGCCCCGGCGAGCAGTACTTC
CDR3 protein: CASSHRTGGPGEQYF
CDR3 length: 15
V gene: TRBV6-5
clone size: .
D gene: TRBD1
J gene: TRBJ2-7

CDR3 DNA: TGCGCCAGCAGCTTGGGACAGGGGAGCTATGGCTACACCTTC
CDR3 protein: CASSLGQGSYGYTF
CDR3 length: 14
V gene: TRBV5-1
clone size: .
D gene: TRBD1
J gene: TRBJ1-2

CDR3 DNA: TGCAGTGCTAGTCCTCCAGGGGGAAAACAAGAGACCCAGTACTTC
CDR3 protein: CSASPPGGKQETQYF
CDR3 length: 15
V gene: TRBV20-1
clone size: .
D gene: TRBD1
J gene: TRBJ2-5

CDR3 DNA: TGTGCCAGCAGTGCCGGGACTGGGAACACTGAAGCTTTCTTT
CDR3 protein: CASSAGTGNTEAFF
CDR3 length: 14
V gene: TRBV25-1
clone size: few
D gene: .
J gene: TRBJ1-1

CDR3 DNA: TGTGCCAGCAGCTTGGGGCTGACAAGAACTGAAGCTTTCTTT
CDR3 protein: CASSLGLTRTEAFF
CDR3 length: 14
V gene: TRBV5-4
clone size: .
D gene: .
J gene: TRBJ1-1

CDR3 DNA: TGTGCCAGCAGCTTCGGGGACTACTACGAGCAGTACTTC
CDR3 protein: CASSFGDYYEQYF
CDR3 length: 13
V gene: TRBV5-4
clone size: .
D gene: TRBD2
J gene: TRBJ2-7

CDR3 DNA: TGTGCCATCTCCAAACTCAATGAGCAGTTCTTC
CDR3 protein: CAISKLNEQFF
CDR3 length: 11
V gene: TRBV10-3
clone size: .
D gene: .
J gene: TRBJ2-1

CDR3 DNA: TGCAGCGTTGGCGGACTAGCCAAATACAATGAGCAGTTCTTC
CDR3 protein: CSVGGLAKYNEQFF
CDR3 length: 14
V gene: TRBV29-1
clone size: .
D gene: TRBD2
J gene: TRBJ2-1

CDR3 DNA: TGTGCCAGCAGCTTAGGCAGGGGCGGAAAACTGTTTTTT
CDR3 protein: CASSLGRGGKLFF
CDR3 length: 13
V gene: TRBV7-3
clone size: .
D gene: .
J gene: TRBJ1-4

CDR3 DNA: TGTGCCAGCGGGATGTGGGAGGAGCAGTTCTTC
CDR3 protein: CASGMWEEQFF
CDR3 length: 11
V gene: TRBV2
clone size: .
D gene: .
J gene: TRBJ2-1

CDR3 DNA: TGTGCCAGCAGCTTAGGGACTAGCCGCAATGAGCAGTTCTTC
CDR3 protein: CASSLGTSRNEQFF
CDR3 length: 14
V gene: TRBV7-2
clone size: .
D gene: TRBD2
J gene: TRBJ2-1

CDR3 DNA: TGTGCTAGCAGCTCGCTAGGTGAACACGAGCAGTACTTC
CDR3 protein: CASSSLGEHEQYF
CDR3 length: 13
V gene: TRBV7-7
clone size: .
D gene: .
J gene: TRBJ2-7

CDR3 DNA: TGTGCCAGCAGCAACGCGGACAGGGGGCTCTATGGCTACACCTTC
CDR3 protein: CASSNADRGLYGYTF
CDR3 length: 15
V gene: TRBV21-1
clone size: .
D gene: .
J gene: TRBJ1-2

CDR3 DNA: TGCGCCAGCAGCCAAGGGGGGGCAACTAATGAAAAACTGTTTTTT
CDR3 protein: CASSQGGATNEKLFF
CDR3 length: 15
V gene: TRBV4-3
clone size: .
D gene: .
J gene: TRBJ1-4

CDR3 DNA: TGTGCCAGTAGTCGGGGACAGGGACCAAACTCCTACGAGCAGTACTTC
CDR3 protein: CASSRGQGPNSYEQYF
CDR3 length: 16
V gene: TRBV19
clone size: .
D gene: TRBD1
J gene: TRBJ2-7

CDR3 DNA: TGTGCCAGTAGTGATCCGACAGACCCCATGAACACTGAAGCTTTCTTT
CDR3 protein: CASSDPTDPMNTEAFF
CDR3 length: 16
V gene: TRBV19
clone size: few
D gene: .
J gene: TRBJ1-1

CDR3 DNA: TGTGCCAGCAACCGGGGACAGCATAACACTGAAGCTTTCTTT
CDR3 protein: CASNRGQHNTEAFF
CDR3 length: 14
V gene: TRBV7-8
clone size: .
D gene: TRBD1
J gene: TRBJ1-1

CDR3 DNA: TGTGCCAGCAGTTCTCTGGGGCAGGGCGGCGGTCAGCCCCAGCATTTT
CDR3 protein: CASSSLGQGGGQPQHF
CDR3 length: 16
V gene: TRBV27
clone size: .
D gene: .
J gene: TRBJ1-5

CDR3 DNA: TGTGCCAGCAGCTCTCCGGGACTAAACTACACCTTC
CDR3 protein: CASSSPGLNYTF
CDR3 length: 12
V gene: TRBV11-2
clone size: .
D gene: .
J gene: TRBJ1-2

CDR3 DNA: TGTGCCAGTAGTATCCAGGGGTTTCTAGACGAGCAGTACTTC
CDR3 protein: CASSIQGFLDEQYF
CDR3 length: 14
V gene: TRBV19
clone size: .
D gene: .
J gene: TRBJ2-7

CDR3 DNA: TGTGCCAGCAGTTACCCCGGGGGGGGCACTGAAGCTTTCTTT
CDR3 protein: CASSYPGGGTEAFF
CDR3 length: 14
V gene: TRBV6-5
clone size: .
D gene: .
J gene: TRBJ1-1

CDR3 DNA: TGCGCCAGCAGCTTAAGTGACTCCCGCAATCAGCCCCAGCATTTT
CDR3 protein: CASSLSDSRNQPQHF
CDR3 length: 15
V gene: TRBV5-1
clone size: .
D gene: .
J gene: TRBJ1-5

CDR3 DNA: TGTGCTAGCAGCTTAGCGCAGGCCGGGGGGTACGAGCAGTACTTC
CDR3 protein: CASSLAQAGGYEQYF
CDR3 length: 15
V gene: TRBV7-7
clone size: .
D gene: TRBD2
J gene: TRBJ2-7

CDR3 DNA: TGTGCCACCAGCAGAACACTAGCGGGAAGCAGCACAGATACGCAGTATTTT
CDR3 protein: CATSRTLAGSSTDTQYF
CDR3 length: 17
V gene: TRBV15
clone size: .
D gene: TRBD2
J gene: TRBJ2-3

CDR3 DNA: TGTGCCAGTAATCAACAGGGAGCTGAAAAACTGTTTTTT
CDR3 protein: CASNQQGAEKLFF
CDR3 length: 13
V gene: TRBV19
clone size: .
D gene: .
J gene: TRBJ1-4

CDR3 DNA: TGTGCCAGCAGCTTGGGGGGGAGGTTCGATGGCTACACCTTC
CDR3 protein: CASSLGGRFDGYTF
CDR3 length: 14
V gene: TRBV5-4
clone size: .
D gene: .
J gene: TRBJ1-2

CDR3 DNA: TGTGCCAGCAGACTAGCGGGAGCAGATACGCAGTATTTT
CDR3 protein: CASRLAGADTQYF
CDR3 length: 13
V gene: TRBV7-8
clone size: .
D gene: TRBD2
J gene: TRBJ2-3

CDR3 DNA: TGTGCCAGCAGCCAAGTCGGCGGCAGTGGGCCCCAGCATTTT
CDR3 protein: CASSQVGGSGPQHF
CDR3 length: 14
V gene: TRBV3-1/TRBV3-2
clone size: once
D gene: .
J gene: TRBJ1-5

CDR3 DNA: TGTGCCAGCATTGGACAGGGAATCTCTGGAAACACCATATATTTT
CDR3 protein: CASIGQGISGNTIYF
CDR3 length: 15
V gene: TRBV27
clone size: .
D gene: TRBD1
J gene: TRBJ1-3

CDR3 DNA: TGTGCCAGCACATCCAGGTCAGCCTACGAGCAGTACTTC
CDR3 protein: CASTSRSAYEQYF
CDR3 length: 13
V gene: TRBV6-5
clone size: .
D gene: .
J gene: TRBJ2-7

CDR3 DNA: TGTGCCAGCAGCGTAGGGGGAGGGCGAAATCAGCCCCAGCATTTT
CDR3 protein: CASSVGGGRNQPQHF
CDR3 length: 15
V gene: TRBV9
clone size: .
D gene: .
J gene: TRBJ1-5

CDR3 DNA: TGTGCCAGCAGCCGCACTGGAGCGGGAGTGGCTGATACGCAGTATTTT
CDR3 protein: CASSRTGAGVADTQYF
CDR3 length: 16
V gene: TRBV11-3
clone size: .
D gene: TRBD2
J gene: TRBJ2-3

CDR3 DNA: TGTGCCAGCAGTTCCCGTGGAGGGGAGTACTACGAGCAGTACTTC
CDR3 protein: CASSSRGGEYYEQYF
CDR3 length: 15
V gene: TRBV27
clone size: .
D gene: .
J gene: TRBJ2-7

CDR3 DNA: TGTGCCACCAGTGACCTGGACAGGTATAACACCGGGGAGCTGTTTTTT
CDR3 protein: CATSDLDRYNTGELFF
CDR3 length: 16
V gene: TRBV24-1
clone size: .
D gene: TRBD1
J gene: TRBJ2-2